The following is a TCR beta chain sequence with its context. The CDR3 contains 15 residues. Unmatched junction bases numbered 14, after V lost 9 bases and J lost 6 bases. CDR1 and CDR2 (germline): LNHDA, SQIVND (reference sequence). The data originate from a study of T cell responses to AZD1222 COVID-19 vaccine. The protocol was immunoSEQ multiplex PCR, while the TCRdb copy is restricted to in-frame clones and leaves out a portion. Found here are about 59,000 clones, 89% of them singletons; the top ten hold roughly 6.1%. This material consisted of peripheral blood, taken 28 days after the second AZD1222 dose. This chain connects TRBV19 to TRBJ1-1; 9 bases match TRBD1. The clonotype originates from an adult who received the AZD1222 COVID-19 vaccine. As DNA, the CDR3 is TGTGCCAGCCGCCCCCAGGGGACAGGGTTCGCTGAAGCTTTCTTT. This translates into CASRPQGTGFAEAFF.